The next 11 T cell receptor beta chains were all read from a single sample in a study of CD8 T cells in Susac syndrome. Reverse transcription of roughly 0.45 to 1 ug RNA was carried out with random hexamers. One entry per CDR3 protein, called by TCRdb with MiXCR from the immunoSEQ multiplex PCR reads. The sample contains over 100,000 distinct CDR3 sequences, 96% of which appear only once. The sample was CD4+ T cells from PBMCs. The receptors were gathered from a human donor with Susac syndrome.

The chain combines TRBV6-5 with TRBJ2-7; the D gene is possibly TRBD2 (7 bases). V lost 5 bases to trimming and J lost 7 bases, with 15 bases between them. Germline CDR1 and CDR2: MNHEY and SVGAGI. The CDR3 is 13 amino acids. CDR3: CASSEGGTGEQYF. In nucleotides, the CDR3 is TGTGCCAGCAGTGAGGGGGGGACCGGGGAGCAGTACTTC.

This chain connects TRBV19 to TRBJ2-7; D may be TRBD1 (6 bases). Germline V lookup: CDR1 LNHDA, CDR2 SQIVND (reference sequence). The CDR3 extends over 12 amino acids. The germline V and J ends were trimmed by 10 bases and 6 bases, with 16 bases remaining between them. Here the CDR3 reads CATPETGSEQYF. CDR3 bases: TGTGCCACCCCAGAGACAGGATCCGAGCAGTACTTC.

This clonotype was observed once. The genes are TRBV29-1 and TRBJ1-1, with D possibly matching TRBD1 (5 bases). Germline CDR1 SQVTM, CDR2 ANQGSEA. The germline V and J ends were trimmed by 0 bases and 10 bases, with 15 bases remaining between them. This CDR3 has 13 amino acids. The CDR3 region is CSVEEGDPLGAFF. CDR3 sequence (DNA): TGCAGCGTTGAAGAGGGGGACCCTCTGGGAGCTTTCTTT.

The chain uses TRBV28 and TRBJ2-7; D unclear. This CDR3 is 13 amino acids long. CDR1 is MDHEN, CDR2 SYDVKM, per germline. V was cut by 4 bases and J by 7 bases, with 14 bases left in between. The CDR3 region has the DNA TGTGCCAGCAGTTGGGGAACGGGTCCGGAGCAGTACTTC. Translation: CASSWGTGPEQYF.

The chain couples TRBV9 to TRBJ1-2, with a possible D match to TRBD1 (6 bases). From germline, CDR1 is SGDLS and CDR2 YYNGEE. CDR3 size: 14 residues. V was cut by 3 bases and J by 4 bases, with 13 bases left in between. CDR3 protein: CASSAPGGRYGYTF. In nucleotides, the CDR3 is TGTGCCAGCAGCGCCCCCGGGGGCCGCTATGGCTACACCTTC.

The chain has TRBV29-1 and TRBJ1-5; 7 bases are a match to TRBD1. V shed 6 bases and J 0 bases; nucleotides not matched to a gene: 5. The CDR3 runs to 14 residues. Germline loops: CDR1 SQVTM, CDR2 ANQGSEA. CDR3 in DNA: TGCAGCGTGACCAGGGGGGATAGCAATCAGCCCCAGCATTTT. This translates into CSVTRGDSNQPQHF.

In this sample, this clonotype turned up once. The rearrangement joins TRBV5-4 to TRBJ2-2; TRBD2 agrees at 14 bases. From germline, CDR1 is SGHNT and CDR2 YYREEE (reference sequence). The CDR3 runs 19 residues. Trimming removed 1 base from V and 7 bases from J; junction bases left unmatched: 12. The CDR3 sequence is CASSLPGGTSGSKNGELFF. CDR3 nucleotides: TGTGCCAGCAGCTTGCCAGGGGGGACTAGCGGGAGCAAGAACGGGGAGCTGTTTTTT. The full variable domain, rest sourced from reference TRBV5-4 and TRBJ2-2, is ETGVTQSPTHLIKTRGQQVTLRCSSQSGHNTVSWYQQALGQGPQFIFQYYREEENGRGNFPPRFSGLQFPNYSSELNVNALELDDSALYLCASSLPGGTSGSKNGELFFGEGSRLTVL.

The J gene is TRBJ2-1, the V gene TRBV2; D uncertain. The germline V gene has CDR1 SNHLY and CDR2 FYNNEI. The CDR3 length is 14 residues. The ends were cut back, 8 bases at V and 0 bases at J, with 11 bases in the middle. The CDR3 spells CASEAWSSYNEQFF. In DNA, the CDR3 is TGTGCCAGCGAAGCTTGGAGCTCCTACAATGAGCAGTTCTTC.

The V gene is TRBV27, the J gene TRBJ2-6; D remains unclear. The V gene lost 4 bases and the J gene lost 3 bases, with 13 bases spanning the gap. The CDR3 spans 16 residues. CDR1 is MNHEY and CDR2 is SMNVEV in the germline V gene (reference sequence). CDR3 coding DNA: TGTGCCAGCAGTTCGGCTGGGAAGGGTGGGGCCAACGTCCTGACTTTC. Protein sequence: CASSSAGKGGANVLTF.

The chain joins TRBV3-1 to TRBJ2-7; tentatively, D is TRBD1 or TRBD2 (7 bases each). Trimming shortened V by 4 bases and J by 2 bases, and 15 bases separated the two germline ends. This CDR3 has 15 residues. CDR1 LGHDT and CDR2 YNNKEL come from the germline V gene (reference sequence). DNA of the CDR3: TGTGCCAGCAGCCCTCAGACAGGGAGGGCCTACGAGCAGTACTTC. Its translation is CASSPQTGRAYEQYF.

The table lists this clonotype with a count of one. The V gene is TRBV15, the J gene TRBJ2-7; 11 bases match TRBD2. Germline CDR1 is LNHNV and CDR2 is YYDKDF (reference sequence). V shed 9 bases, J shed 2 bases, and the junction held 6 bases outside the gene matches. The CDR3 has 14 residues. The CDR3 bases are TGTGCCACGATGCTAGCGGGAGGCCCCTACGAGCAGTACTTC. Translation: CATMLAGGPYEQYF.